The 3 T cell receptor beta chains below all came from one sample that was sequenced in a study of OX40 agonist ivuxolimab in advanced cancers. The library was built by means of the immunoSEQ multiplex PCR assay. What TCRdb holds here is the immuneACCESS table cut down to in-frame rearrangements. Part of the clones is not present; checked against another copy, under half of the missing clones reflect an unresolved V gene, and the others are unexplained. This sample comprises tens of thousands of clones, roughly 80% of them detected only once. The ten largest clones add up to roughly 2.5% of the sample. This specimen consisted of CD4+ or CD8+ T cells sorted from blood, obtained in a trial of the OX40 agonist ivuxolimab. These receptors came from an adult with an advanced solid tumor such as melanoma, head and neck, liver or kidney cancer.

This chain uses TRBV19 with TRBJ2-5; TRBD1 matches at 8 bases. The V segment lost 5 bases and the J segment 5 bases; nucleotides outside the gene matches: 10. The CDR3 runs 15 residues. Germline V CDR1 and CDR2: LNHDA, SQIVND (reference sequence). The CDR3 spells CASSQTGDSKETQYF. CDR3 bases: TGTGCCAGTAGTCAGACAGGGGACAGTAAGGAGACCCAGTACTTC.

V and J are TRBV11-2 and TRBJ2-1; 10 bases are shared with TRBD2. Germline CDR1 is SGHAT and CDR2 is FQNNGV. The V segment lost 5 bases and the J segment 6 bases; nucleotides outside the gene matches: 10. The CDR3 is 16 residues long. The CDR3 loop reads CASSLISGLASNEQFF. CDR3 sequence (DNA): TGTGCCAGCAGCCTTATTTCGGGACTAGCGAGCAATGAGCAGTTCTTC.

The rearrangement links TRBV5-1 to TRBJ1-2; 7 positions agree with TRBD1. J was trimmed by 0 bases and V by 4 bases; bases with no gene match: 6. The CDR3 is made up of 15 amino acids. Germline CDR1 is SGHRS and CDR2 is YFSETQ. CDR3 bases: TGCGCCAGCAGCGTAGGACAGGATCCTAACTATGGCTACACCTTC. This sequence encodes CASSVGQDPNYGYTF.